The 21 T cell receptor beta chains listed next were all sequenced from one sample in a study of stem cell transplantation in POMP-related autoinflammatory disease. The protocol was immunoSEQ multiplex PCR, while the TCRdb copy is restricted to in-frame clones and leaves out a portion. The profile shows 68,000 or so clones, roughly 90% of them singletons. Source: CD4+ T cells from PBMCs, taken after stem cell transplantation. These receptors came from a human patient with POMP-related autoinflammation and immune dysregulation (PRAID). A share of the T cells may be of graft donor origin.

This chain uses TRBV7-9 with TRBJ1-2; no firm D call. The CDR3 has 12 residues. V dropped 5 bases and J dropped 4 bases, with 8 bases sitting between them. CDR1 is SEHNR and CDR2 is FQNEAQ in the germline V gene (reference sequence). The CDR3 region is CASSPNPYGYTF. The CDR3 DNA reads as TGTGCCAGCAGCCCTAACCCCTATGGCTACACCTTC.

The J gene is TRBJ2-5, the V gene TRBV5-1, with D tentatively TRBD1 (6 bases). V gave up 4 bases and J gave up 1 base, with 14 bases separating them. Germline V gene lookup returns CDR1 SGHRS and CDR2 YFSETQ. The CDR3 extends over 15 amino acids. The CDR3 reads CASSPGHRVQETQYF. In nucleotides, the CDR3 is TGCGCCAGCAGCCCGGGACATAGGGTCCAAGAGACCCAGTACTTC.

This chain joins TRBV10-3 and TRBJ2-3; 7 nucleotides align to TRBD2. Trimming took 7 bases from V and 1 from J; bases not matched to a gene: 2. The CDR3 consists of 13 residues. Germline V gene lookup returns CDR1 ENHRY and CDR2 SYGVKD. The CDR3 protein is CAIKRGGTDTQYF. The CDR3 bases are TGTGCCATCAAGCGGGGCGGCACAGATACGCAGTATTTT.

The chain carries TRBV18 and TRBJ1-5; 7 positions agree with TRBD1. V was pared by 3 bases and J by 0 bases, with 14 bases of the junction left unmatched. This CDR3 has 19 residues. Germline V gene lookup returns CDR1 KGHSH and CDR2 LQKENI. CDR3 in DNA: TGTGCCAGCTCACCTACGCCCTTGACAGGGCGGGTTAGCAATCAGCCCCAGCATTTT. It translates to CASSPTPLTGRVSNQPQHF.

This clone was observed a few times. CDR3 nucleotides: TGTGCCAGCAGTAGAGGTGACGAGCAGTACTTC. Its translation is CASSRGDEQYF. V usage is TRBV6-5 and J usage is TRBJ2-7; D is ambiguous. Trimming removed 5 bases at V and 5 bases at J, with 7 bases between. CDR1 is MNHEY and CDR2 is SVGAGI in the germline V gene. The CDR3 extends over 11 amino acids.

This chain joins TRBV7-2 and TRBJ2-7; the match to TRBD1 covers 7 bases. V lost 4 bases to trimming and J lost 3 bases; unmatched junction nucleotides: 9. Germline-derived CDR1 and CDR2 are SGHTA and FQGNSA. The CDR3 covers 15 residues. CDR3 region: CASSSTTGRYYEQYF. The CDR3 DNA is TGTGCCAGCAGCTCCACGACAGGGCGCTACTACGAGCAGTACTTC.

J is TRBJ2-5 and V is TRBV3-1 (or the pseudogene TRBV3-2); D call uncertain. Trimming took off 1 base at V and 5 bases at J, with 8 bases between the two ends. Germline CDR1 and CDR2: LGHDT and YNNKEL (reference sequence). The CDR3 is 13 amino acids. The CDR3 sequence is CASSQVAGETQYF. CDR3 nucleotides: TGTGCCAGCAGCCAAGTTGCCGGGGAGACCCAGTACTTC.

This sequence joins TRBV28 and TRBJ2-5; D gene ambiguous. Deletions cut 5 bases from V and 9 bases from J, with 13 bases between. This CDR3 spans 12 amino acids. Germline CDR1 reads MDHEN; CDR2 reads SYDVKM. CDR3 residues: CASSGPLLAQYF. The DNA for the CDR3 is TGTGCCAGCAGTGGGCCTTTGTTGGCCCAGTACTTC.

This clone is a singleton in its sample. This chain joins TRBV3-1 (or the pseudogene TRBV3-2) and TRBJ2-4, with 9 nucleotides matching TRBD1. Germline CDR1 reads LGHDT; CDR2 reads YNNKEL (reference sequence). This CDR3 has 15 amino acids. The V and J ends lost 5 bases and 7 bases, in that order; junction bases with no gene match: 9. CDR3 nucleotides: TGTGCCAGCAGCTCTCCCACCGGGACAGGGAACATTCAGTACTTC. This sequence encodes CASSSPTGTGNIQYF.

The genes are TRBV28 and TRBJ2-7, with 7 bases aligning to TRBD1. The junction had 2 bases not matched to a gene; V was cut back by 6 bases and J by 0 bases. The V gene's germline CDR1 is MDHEN and CDR2 SYDVKM. The CDR3 is 13 residues long. The CDR3 here is CASRGQSSYEQYV. CDR3 coding DNA: TGTGCCAGCAGGGGACAGAGCTCCTACGAGCAGTACGTC.

The genes are TRBV11-2 and TRBJ1-2; 12 positions agree with TRBD1. This CDR3 comprises 17 residues. J gave up 7 bases and V 1 base, and 10 bases lay outside the gene matches. The germline V gene encodes CDR1 SGHAT and CDR2 FQNNGV. DNA of the CDR3: TGTGCCAGCAGCTTAGTTGGGAGGGACAGGGGGCTCTCTGGCTACACCTTC. Protein product: CASSLVGRDRGLSGYTF.

This chain uses TRBV10-2 with TRBJ2-7; TRBD2 matches 10 bases. Germline-derived CDR1 and CDR2 are WSHSY and SAAADI. The CDR3 consists of 16 residues. Trimming took 6 bases from V and 4 from J; bases not matched to a gene: 12. The DNA for the CDR3 is TGCGCCAGCAGGGACAAGCGGGAGGGCCCCTCTTACGAGCAGTACTTC. Translation: CASRDKREGPSYEQYF.

The chain couples TRBV6-5 to TRBJ2-1; possibly TRBD2 for D (6 bases). Germline assignment: CDR1 MNHEY and CDR2 SVGAGI. The V end was cut by 4 bases, the J end by 2 bases, with 15 bases between. This CDR3 comprises 16 residues. As DNA, the CDR3 is TGTGCCAGCAGTTCCGATGCTAGCGTCACCTACAATGAGCAGTTCTTC. This codes for CASSSDASVTYNEQFF.

This rearrangement joins TRBV5-1 to TRBJ1-1, with a tentative D call TRBD1 (6 bases). Trimming took off 0 bases at V and 5 bases at J, with 14 bases between the two ends. The CDR3 contains 15 residues. In germline, CDR1 is SGHRS, CDR2 YFSETQ. CDR3 protein: CASSLDFRGRTEAFF. The CDR3 DNA sequence: TGCGCCAGCAGCTTGGATTTCCGGGGGCGGACTGAAGCTTTCTTT.

This sequence joins TRBV5-5 and TRBJ1-2; 7 nucleotides match TRBD1. CDR1 SGHKS and CDR2 YYEKEE come from the germline V gene (reference sequence). The ends lost 4 bases at V and 8 bases at J; junction bases unmatched: 8. This CDR3 comprises 13 residues. CDR3 sequence: CASSDAGGGGYTF. CDR3 nucleotides: TGTGCCAGCAGCGACGCAGGGGGAGGGGGCTACACCTTC.

This rearrangement joins TRBV10-2 to TRBJ2-3, with 10 bases identical to TRBD1. V dropped 2 bases and J dropped 6; count of bases not matched to a gene: 5. The CDR3 extends over 15 amino acids. CDR1 WSHSY and CDR2 SAAADI come from the germline V gene. CDR3 in amino acids: CASSERGQGRDTQYF. In nucleotides, the CDR3 is TGCGCCAGCAGTGAGAGGGGACAGGGGAGGGATACGCAGTATTTT.

The chain employs TRBV5-1 and TRBJ2-5, with 7 bases that match TRBD2. V shed 1 base, J shed 5 bases, and the junction held 5 bases outside the gene matches. CDR1 is SGHRS, CDR2 YFSETQ, per germline. The length of the CDR3 is 14 residues. CDR3 sequence (DNA): TGCGCCAGCAGCTTGCGCGGGGGTGGGGAGACCCAGTACTTC. Its protein product is CASSLRGGGETQYF.

The chain couples TRBV6-5 to TRBJ2-2; D not resolved. The CDR3 spans 16 residues. The V end lost 2 bases, the J end lost 0 bases, and 10 bases lay between the germline ends. Germline CDR1 and CDR2: MNHEY and SVGAGI. The CDR3 protein is CASSYADGSNTGELFF. CDR3 DNA: TGTGCCAGCAGTTACGCAGACGGATCGAACACCGGGGAGCTGTTTTTT.

This chain uses TRBV28 with TRBJ1-2; D may be TRBD1 (6 bases). CDR3 length: 12 amino acids. V lost 7 bases and J lost 1, with 7 bases in between. Per germline, CDR1 MDHEN and CDR2 SYDVKM. The CDR3 coding sequence is TGTGCCAGCAAACAGGGTAACTATGGCTACACCTTC. It yields the protein CASKQGNYGYTF.

This chain uses TRBV12-3 or TRBV12-4 with TRBJ2-2; D ambiguous. The V and J ends lost 6 bases and 2 bases respectively, with 4 bases between them. This CDR3 contains 12 residues. CDR3 bases: TGTGCCAGCAGGCACAACACCGGGGAGCTGTTTTTT. Translated: CASRHNTGELFF.

The V and J genes are TRBV28 and TRBJ1-5; weak D call: TRBD1 (5 bases). The CDR3 sequence is 16 residues long. With 6 bases removed from V and 4 bases from J, the gap between germline ends came to 19 bases. The germline CDR1 and CDR2 sequences are MDHEN and SYDVKM. The CDR3 spells CASRNFQGKRNQPQHF. In DNA, the CDR3 is TGTGCCAGCAGAAACTTCCAGGGAAAGCGAAATCAGCCCCAGCATTTT.